Sequencing of this TCR beta chain was carried out in a study of blood T cell repertoires in COVID-19. Seattle researchers signed up patients amid active infection and tracked them longitudinally. After removal of 3 bases from V and 10 bases from J, the junction contained 5 bases not matched to a gene. The CDR3 covers 14 residues. Germline V gene lookup returns CDR1 PRHDT and CDR2 FYEKMQ (reference sequence). Clones were read by immunoSEQ multiplex PCR, and TCRdb kept only the in-frame ones, dropping some. The data show 230,000 or so clones, with roughly 76% seen just once and roughly 8% held by the top ten.

This TCR was recovered from a woman older than 75 with COVID-19, enrolled during active disease. J is TRBJ1-6 and V is TRBV13; 8 bases align to TRBD1. The material sequenced was peripheral blood. The CDR3: CASSFEDRGSPLHF. CDR3 DNA sequence: TGTGCCAGCAGCTTCGAAGACAGGGGATCACCCCTCCACTTT.